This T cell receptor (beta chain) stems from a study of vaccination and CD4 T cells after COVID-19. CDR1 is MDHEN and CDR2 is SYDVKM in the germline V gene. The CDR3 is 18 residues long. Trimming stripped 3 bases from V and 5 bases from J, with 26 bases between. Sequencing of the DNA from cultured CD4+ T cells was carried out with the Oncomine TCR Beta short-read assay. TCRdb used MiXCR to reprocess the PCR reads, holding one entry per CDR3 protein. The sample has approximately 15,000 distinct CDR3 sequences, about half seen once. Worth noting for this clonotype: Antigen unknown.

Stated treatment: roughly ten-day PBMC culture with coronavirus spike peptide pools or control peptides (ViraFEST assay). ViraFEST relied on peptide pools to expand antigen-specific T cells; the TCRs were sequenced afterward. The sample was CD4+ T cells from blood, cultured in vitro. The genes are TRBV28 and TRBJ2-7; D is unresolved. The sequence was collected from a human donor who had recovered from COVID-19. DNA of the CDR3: TGTGCCAGCAGTTTTCGCCCGGTGGTCTCCGTACGTATTCACGAGCAGTACTTC. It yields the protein CASSFRPVVSVRIHEQYF.